This TCR beta chain comes out of a study of blood T cell repertoires in COVID-19. Study overall: The United States, Italy and Spain provided the acute and convalescent COVID-19 samples.

This CDR3 comprises 11 residues. From germline, CDR1 is SQVTM and CDR2 ANQGSEA. V lost 6 bases and J 9 bases, leaving 15 bases between the germline ends. TCRdb's table, derived via immunoSEQ multiplex PCR, lists solely in-frame clones and lacks some. The sample records about 240,000 clones, roughly four fifths being singletons. The clonotype was recovered from a woman under 30 with acute or convalescent COVID-19. The chain couples TRBV29-1 to TRBJ2-7; D is perhaps TRBD2 (5 bases). Sequencing input: peripheral blood. In nucleotides, the CDR3 is TGCAGCGTCCAACACCCCGAGGGGCAGTACTTC. Residues: CSVQHPEGQYF.